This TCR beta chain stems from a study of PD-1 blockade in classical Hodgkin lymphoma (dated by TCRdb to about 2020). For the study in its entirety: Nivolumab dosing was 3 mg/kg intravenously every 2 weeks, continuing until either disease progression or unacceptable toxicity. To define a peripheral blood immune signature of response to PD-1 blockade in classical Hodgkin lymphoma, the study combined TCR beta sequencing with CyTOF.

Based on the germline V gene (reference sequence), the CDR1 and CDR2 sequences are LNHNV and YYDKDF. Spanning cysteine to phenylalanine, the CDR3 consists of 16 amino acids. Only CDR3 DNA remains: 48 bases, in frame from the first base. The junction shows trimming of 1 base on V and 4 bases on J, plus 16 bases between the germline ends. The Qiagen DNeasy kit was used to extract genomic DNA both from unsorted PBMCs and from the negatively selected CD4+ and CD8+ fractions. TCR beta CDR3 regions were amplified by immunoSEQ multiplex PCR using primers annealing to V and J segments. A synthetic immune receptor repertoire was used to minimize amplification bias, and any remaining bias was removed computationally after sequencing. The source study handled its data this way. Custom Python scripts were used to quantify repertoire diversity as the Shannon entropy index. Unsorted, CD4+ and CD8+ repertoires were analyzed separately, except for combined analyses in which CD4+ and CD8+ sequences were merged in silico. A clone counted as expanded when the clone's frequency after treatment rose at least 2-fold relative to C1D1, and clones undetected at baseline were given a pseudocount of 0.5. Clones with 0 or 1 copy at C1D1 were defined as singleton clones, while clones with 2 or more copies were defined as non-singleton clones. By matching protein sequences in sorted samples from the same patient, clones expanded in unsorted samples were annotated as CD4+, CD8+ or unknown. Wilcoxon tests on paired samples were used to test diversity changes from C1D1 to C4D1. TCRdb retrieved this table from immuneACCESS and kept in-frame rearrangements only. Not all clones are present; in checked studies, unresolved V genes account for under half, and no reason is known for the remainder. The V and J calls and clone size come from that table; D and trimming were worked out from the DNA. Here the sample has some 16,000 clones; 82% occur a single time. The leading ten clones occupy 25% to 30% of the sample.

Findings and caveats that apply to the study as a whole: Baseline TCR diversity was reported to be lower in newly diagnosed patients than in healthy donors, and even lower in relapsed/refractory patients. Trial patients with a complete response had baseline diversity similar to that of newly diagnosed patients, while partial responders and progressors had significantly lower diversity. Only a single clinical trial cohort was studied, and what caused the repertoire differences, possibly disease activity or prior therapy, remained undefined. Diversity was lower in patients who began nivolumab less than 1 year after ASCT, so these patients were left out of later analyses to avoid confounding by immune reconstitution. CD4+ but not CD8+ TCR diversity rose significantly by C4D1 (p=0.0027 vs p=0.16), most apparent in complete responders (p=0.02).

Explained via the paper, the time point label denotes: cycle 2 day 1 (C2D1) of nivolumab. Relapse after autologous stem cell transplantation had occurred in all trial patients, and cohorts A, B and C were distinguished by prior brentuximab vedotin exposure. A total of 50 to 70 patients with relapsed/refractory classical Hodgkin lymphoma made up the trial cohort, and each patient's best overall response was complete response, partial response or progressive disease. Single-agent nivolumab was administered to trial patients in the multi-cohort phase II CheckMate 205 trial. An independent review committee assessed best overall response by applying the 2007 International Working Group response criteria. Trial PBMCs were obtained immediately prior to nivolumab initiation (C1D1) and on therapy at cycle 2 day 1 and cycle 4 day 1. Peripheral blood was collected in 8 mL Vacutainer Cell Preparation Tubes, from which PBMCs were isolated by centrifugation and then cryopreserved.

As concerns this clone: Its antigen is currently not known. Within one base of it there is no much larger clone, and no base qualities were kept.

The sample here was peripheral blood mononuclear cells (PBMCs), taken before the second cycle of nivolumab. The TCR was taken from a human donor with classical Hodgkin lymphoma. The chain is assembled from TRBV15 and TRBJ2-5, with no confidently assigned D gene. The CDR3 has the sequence CATSRVGIGVGETQYF. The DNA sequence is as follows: TGTGCCACCAGCAGAGTGGGAATAGGTGTGGGAGAGACCCAGTACTTC.